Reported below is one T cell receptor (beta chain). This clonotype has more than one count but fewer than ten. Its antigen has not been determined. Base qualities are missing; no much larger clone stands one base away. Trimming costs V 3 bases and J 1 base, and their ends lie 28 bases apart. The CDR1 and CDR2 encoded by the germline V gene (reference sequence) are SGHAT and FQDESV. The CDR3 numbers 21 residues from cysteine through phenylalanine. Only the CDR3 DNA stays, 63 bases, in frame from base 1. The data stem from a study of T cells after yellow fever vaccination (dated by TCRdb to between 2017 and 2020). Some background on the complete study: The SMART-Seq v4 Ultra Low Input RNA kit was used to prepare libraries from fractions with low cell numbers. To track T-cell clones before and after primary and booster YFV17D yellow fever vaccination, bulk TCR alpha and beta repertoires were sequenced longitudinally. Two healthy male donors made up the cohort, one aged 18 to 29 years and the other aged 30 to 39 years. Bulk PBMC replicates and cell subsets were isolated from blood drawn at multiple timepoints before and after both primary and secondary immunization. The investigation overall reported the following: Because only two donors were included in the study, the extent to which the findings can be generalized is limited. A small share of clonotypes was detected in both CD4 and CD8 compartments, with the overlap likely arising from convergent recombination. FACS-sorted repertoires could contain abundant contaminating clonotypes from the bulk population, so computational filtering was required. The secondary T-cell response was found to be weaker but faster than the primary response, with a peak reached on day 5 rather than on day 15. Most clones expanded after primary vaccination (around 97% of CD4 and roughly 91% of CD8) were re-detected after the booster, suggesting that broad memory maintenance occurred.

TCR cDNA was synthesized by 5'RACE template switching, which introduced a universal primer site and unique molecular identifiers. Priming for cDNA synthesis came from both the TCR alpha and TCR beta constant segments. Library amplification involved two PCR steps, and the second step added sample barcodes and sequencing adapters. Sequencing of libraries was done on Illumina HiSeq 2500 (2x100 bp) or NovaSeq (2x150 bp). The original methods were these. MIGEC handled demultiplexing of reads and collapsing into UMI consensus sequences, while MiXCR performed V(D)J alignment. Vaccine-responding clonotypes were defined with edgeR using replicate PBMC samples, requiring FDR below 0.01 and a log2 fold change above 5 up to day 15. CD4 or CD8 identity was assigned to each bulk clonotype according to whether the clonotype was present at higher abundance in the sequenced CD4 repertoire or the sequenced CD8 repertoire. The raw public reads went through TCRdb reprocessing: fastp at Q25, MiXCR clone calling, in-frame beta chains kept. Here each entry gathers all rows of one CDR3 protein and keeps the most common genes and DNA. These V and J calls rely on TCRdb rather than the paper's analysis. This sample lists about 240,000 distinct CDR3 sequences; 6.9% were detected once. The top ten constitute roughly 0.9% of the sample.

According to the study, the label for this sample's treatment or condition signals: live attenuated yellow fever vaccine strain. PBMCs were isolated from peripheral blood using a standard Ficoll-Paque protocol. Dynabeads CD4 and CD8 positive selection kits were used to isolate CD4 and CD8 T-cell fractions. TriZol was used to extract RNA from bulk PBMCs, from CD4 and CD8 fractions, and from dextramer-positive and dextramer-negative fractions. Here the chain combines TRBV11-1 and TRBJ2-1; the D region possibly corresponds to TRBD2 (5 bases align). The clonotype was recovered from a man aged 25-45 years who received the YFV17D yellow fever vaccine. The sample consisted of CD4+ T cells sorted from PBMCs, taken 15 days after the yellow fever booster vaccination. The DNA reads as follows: TGTGCCAGCAGCTTTTTCGGACTGGGGAACCCGTCATCGACTTCCTACAATGAGCAGTTCTTC. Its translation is CASSFFGLGNPSSTSYNEQFF.